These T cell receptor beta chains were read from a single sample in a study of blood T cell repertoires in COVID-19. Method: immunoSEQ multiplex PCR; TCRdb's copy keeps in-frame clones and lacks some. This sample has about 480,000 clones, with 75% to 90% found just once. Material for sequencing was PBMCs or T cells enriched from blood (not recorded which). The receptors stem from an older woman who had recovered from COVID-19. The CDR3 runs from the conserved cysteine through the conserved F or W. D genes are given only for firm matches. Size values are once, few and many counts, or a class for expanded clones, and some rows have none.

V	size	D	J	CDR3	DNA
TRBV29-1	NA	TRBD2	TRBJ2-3	CSVGTSGAGGTQYF	TGCAGTGTCGGGACTAGCGGGGCGGGAGGTACGCAGTATTTT
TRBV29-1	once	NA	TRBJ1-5	CSVEGAGGGNQPQHF	TGCAGCGTTGAAGGGGCAGGAGGGGGCAATCAGCCCCAGCATTTT
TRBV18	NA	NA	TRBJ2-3	CASSPRREDTQYF	TGTGCCAGCTCACCAAGGCGGGAAGATACGCAGTATTTT
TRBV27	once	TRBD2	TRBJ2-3	CASSLRLAGADTQYF	TGTGCCAGCAGTTTACGACTAGCGGGGGCAGATACGCAGTATTTT
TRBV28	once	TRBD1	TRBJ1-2	CASSPPGETGGNSYTF	TGTGCCAGCAGTCCACCAGGAGAGACAGGGGGGAATAGCTACACCTTC
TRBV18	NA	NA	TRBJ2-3	CASSPSGGDTQYF	TGTGCCAGCTCACCATCGGGTGGGGATACGCAGTATTTT
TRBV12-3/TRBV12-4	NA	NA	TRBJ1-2	CASSRFNYGYTF	TGTGCCAGCAGCAGGTTTAACTATGGCTACACCTTC
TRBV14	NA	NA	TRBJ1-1	CASSQDFGTRNTEAFF	TGTGCCAGCAGCCAAGATTTTGGGACAAGGAACACTGAAGCTTTCTTT
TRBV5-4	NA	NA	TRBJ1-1	CASSLEPYTEAFF	TGTGCCAGCAGCTTGGAGCCCTACACTGAAGCTTTCTTT
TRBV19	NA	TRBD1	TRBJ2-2	CASSPTGGTGELFF	TGTGCCAGTAGTCCGACAGGGGGAACCGGGGAGCTGTTTTTT
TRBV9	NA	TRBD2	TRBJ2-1	CASSPQRGVNIYNEQFF	TGTGCCAGCAGCCCCCAGCGGGGGGTAAATATCTACAATGAGCAGTTCTTC
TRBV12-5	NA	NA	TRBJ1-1	CASALELDTEAFF	TGTGCTAGTGCCCTTGAGCTGGACACTGAAGCTTTCTTT